The 21 T cell receptor beta chains below all came from one sample that was sequenced in a study of T cell responses to AZD1222 COVID-19 vaccine. TCRdb keeps only in-frame clones here, not all; method: immunoSEQ multiplex PCR. The sample carries approximately 160,000 clones, 90% to 95% recorded once. This sample comprised peripheral blood, obtained on day 0 of AZD1222 vaccination. All receptors derive from an adult in good health.

The chain employs TRBV7-9 and TRBJ1-1; no firm D call. Germline lookup yields CDR1 SEHNR and CDR2 FQNEAQ (reference sequence). The CDR3 has 13 amino acids. V was clipped by 3 bases and J by 2 bases, with 7 bases between them. CDR3 residues: CASSFAANTEAFF. The DNA of the CDR3 is TGTGCCAGCAGCTTTGCAGCTAACACTGAAGCTTTCTTT.

This chain connects TRBV19 to TRBJ1-1; TRBD1 matches 7 bases. CDR1 is LNHDA, CDR2 SQIVND, per germline (reference sequence). The ends lost 4 bases at V and 1 base at J; junction bases unmatched: 6. This CDR3 has 15 amino acids. The CDR3 loop reads CASSSTGAPNTEAFF. In DNA form, the CDR3 reads TGTGCCAGTAGTAGCACAGGGGCCCCGAACACTGAAGCTTTCTTT.

The chain links TRBV4-3 to TRBJ1-3; D is possibly TRBD1 (5 bases). Deletions cut 1 base from V and 0 bases from J, with 10 bases between. This CDR3 has 16 residues. Germline V CDR1 and CDR2: LGHNA, YSLEER. The CDR3, as DNA: TGCGCCAGCAGCCAAGTGCTCAGGGCCTCTGGAAACACCATATATTTT. Protein: CASSQVLRASGNTIYF.

The chain recombines TRBV7-3 with TRBJ2-1; tentatively, D is TRBD1 (5 bases). Trimming removed 5 bases at V and 3 bases at J, with 11 bases between. CDR3 length: 14 residues. Germline values: CDR1 SGHTA, CDR2 FQGTGA. In DNA, the CDR3 is TGTGCCAGCAGCCCCGACAGAGACTACAATGAGCAGTTCTTC. Translating gives CASSPDRDYNEQFF.

The rearrangement joins TRBV10-2 to TRBJ1-3; perhaps TRBD1 as D (6 bases). CDR3 length: 15 residues. V was trimmed by 3 bases and J by 2 bases, leaving 11 bases between them. The germline V gene has CDR1 WSHSY and CDR2 SAAADI. CDR3 in amino acids: CASSDGAGAGNTIYF. The DNA for the CDR3 is TGCGCCAGCAGTGACGGGGCAGGGGCTGGAAACACCATATATTTT.

The chain links TRBV18 to TRBJ2-7, with unresolved D. The CDR3 has 15 residues. V was clipped by 0 bases and J by 6 bases, with 15 bases between them. In germline, CDR1 is KGHSH, CDR2 LQKENI. DNA for the CDR3: TGTGCCAGCTCACCACCTCAGGAAGTGCTCCGCGAGCAGTACTTC. Encoded protein: CASSPPQEVLREQYF.

This chain links TRBV4-1 with TRBJ1-1; no firm D call. Looked up from germline, CDR1 is MGHRA and CDR2 is YSYEKL. V gave up 0 bases and J gave up 1 base, with 12 bases separating them. The CDR3 extends over 16 amino acids. CDR3 sequence (DNA): TGCGCCAGCAGCCAAGATTTCTTGGAAAAGAACACTGAAGCTTTCTTT. Translating it yields CASSQDFLEKNTEAFF.

The chain joins TRBV5-1 to TRBJ2-7, with 11 bases matching TRBD2. The germline V gene has CDR1 SGHRS and CDR2 YFSETQ. The V gene end was trimmed by 5 bases and the J gene end by 6 bases; junction bases not matched to a gene: 10. This CDR3 comprises 15 residues. The CDR3 here is CASSQTSGALGEQYF. In DNA, the CDR3 is TGCGCCAGCAGTCAGACTAGCGGGGCCTTGGGCGAGCAGTACTTC.

The rearrangement uses TRBV7-9 and TRBJ2-3, with 8 bases that match TRBD2. The ends lost 1 base at V and 0 bases at J; junction bases unmatched: 9. The CDR3 runs 18 residues. Germline CDR1 SEHNR, CDR2 FQNEAQ (reference sequence). The CDR3, as DNA: TGTGCCAGCAGCTTAGTCCCGGGAGGGCCGGGCAGCACAGATACGCAGTATTTT. This sequence encodes CASSLVPGGPGSTDTQYF.

This rearrangement joins TRBV5-1 to TRBJ2-7, with D possibly being TRBD1 (6 bases). The CDR3 covers 15 residues. Trimming took off 1 base at V and 4 bases at J, with 15 bases between the two ends. Germline CDR1 SGHRS, CDR2 YFSETQ. CDR3 residues: CASSLYGQNLYEQYF. CDR3 bases: TGCGCCAGCAGCTTGTACGGACAGAACCTGTACGAGCAGTACTTC.

This clone was counted only a few times. The rearrangement joins TRBV28 to TRBJ1-1; possible D gene TRBD1, 6 bases. The germline V and J ends were trimmed by 8 bases and 1 base, with 17 bases remaining between them. In germline, CDR1 is MDHEN, CDR2 SYDVKM. There are 15 residues in the CDR3. The CDR3 spells CASEGLGQRNTEAFF. The CDR3 DNA reads TGTGCCAGCGAGGGGCTCGGACAGCGGAACACTGAAGCTTTCTTT. The variable domain in full, completed from reference TRBV28 and TRBJ1-1, reads DVKVTQSSRYLVKRTGEKVFLECVQDMDHENMFWYRQDPGLGLRLIYFSYDVKMKEKGDIPEGYSVSREKKERFSLILESASTNQTSMYLCASEGLGQRNTEAFFGQGTRLTVV.

This chain uses TRBV29-1 with TRBJ2-3; 10 positions agree with TRBD2. The CDR3 is 16 residues long. Trimming took 4 bases from V and 5 from J; bases not matched to a gene: 12. CDR1 and CDR2 from the germline V gene are SQVTM and ANQGSEA. This CDR3 reads CSVVGLAGATGDTQYF. In nucleotides, the CDR3 is TGCAGCGTTGTCGGGCTAGCGGGGGCCACGGGAGATACGCAGTATTTT.

This chain uses TRBV30 with TRBJ1-1; D call uncertain. The ends were cut back, 4 bases at V and 0 bases at J, with 12 bases in the middle. The CDR3 sequence is 14 residues long. CDR1 is GTSNPN and CDR2 is SVGIG in the germline V gene (reference sequence). The CDR3 protein is CAWISGRMNTEAFF. DNA of the CDR3: TGTGCCTGGATTAGCGGGCGGATGAACACTGAAGCTTTCTTT.

The chain joins TRBV11-3 to TRBJ2-1, with 11 bases that match TRBD2. The CDR3 extends over 15 amino acids. Per the germline V gene, CDR1 is SGHNT and CDR2 is YENEEA. V shed 3 bases, J shed 7 bases, and the junction held 5 bases outside the gene matches. CDR3 in amino acids: CASSFSGGAWNEQFF. The CDR3 DNA sequence: TGTGCCAGCAGCTTTAGCGGGGGGGCGTGGAATGAGCAGTTCTTC. The whole variable domain, filled in from reference TRBV11-3 and TRBJ2-1, reads EAGVVQSPRYKIIEKKQPVAFWCNPISGHNTLYWYLQNLGQGPELLIRYENEEAVDDSQLPKDRFSAERLKGVDSTLKIQPAELGDSAVYLCASSFSGGAWNEQFFGPGTRLTVL.

The rearrangement joins TRBV19 to TRBJ2-1; D ambiguous. The CDR3 totals 14 residues. Deletions cut 5 bases from V and 6 bases from J, with 14 bases between. Germline V gene data show CDR1 as LNHDA and CDR2 as SQIVND (reference sequence). The CDR3 sequence: CASSYIGVGNEQFF. In nucleotides, the CDR3 is TGTGCCAGTAGTTATATTGGGGTCGGCAATGAGCAGTTCTTC.

V usage is TRBV14 and J usage is TRBJ2-7; no clear D gene. Trimming removed 3 bases at V and 5 bases at J, with 23 bases between. This CDR3 is built from 17 residues. Germline V CDR1 and CDR2: SGHDN, FVKESK. The chain's CDR3 is CASSHSVLGRLRNEQYF. Here the CDR3 DNA reads TGTGCCAGCAGCCACTCAGTTCTAGGGCGTCTTAGGAACGAGCAGTACTTC.

This clone was found once. The chain joins TRBV13 to TRBJ1-2; 7 bases line up with TRBD1. In germline, CDR1 is PRHDT, CDR2 FYEKMQ (reference sequence). Trimming took 4 bases from V and 6 from J; bases not matched to a gene: 8. This CDR3 comprises 14 residues. CDR3 sequence reads: CASSSRGGLHGYTF. In DNA form, the CDR3 reads TGTGCCAGCAGCTCACGAGGGGGCCTGCATGGCTACACCTTC.

The chain recombines TRBV5-8 with TRBJ1-1, with 7 bases aligning to TRBD1. Germline CDR1 SGHTS, CDR2 YDEGEE. This CDR3 contains 14 residues. Germline trimming cut 0 bases from V and 8 bases from J; bases unmatched to any gene: 7. CDR3 nucleotide sequence: TGTGCCAGCAGCTTGGCAGGGGGGTTTGCCGAAGCTTTCTTT. It is translated as CASSLAGGFAEAFF.

The chain combines TRBV2 with TRBJ1-2, with D maybe TRBD1 (5 bases). Germline loops: CDR1 SNHLY, CDR2 FYNNEI. V was cut by 7 bases and J by 7 bases, with 25 bases left in between. There are 16 residues in the CDR3. The CDR3 DNA reads as TGTGCCAGCACTCCCTGGGGCAGGGCGGGTCGTGCTGGCTACACCTTC. Its translation: CASTPWGRAGRAGYTF.

The chain is built from TRBV11-3 and TRBJ1-1, with D possibly TRBD1 on 6 matching bases. The CDR3 covers 14 residues. The germline gives CDR1 SGHNT, CDR2 YENEEA. V lost 4 bases, J lost 0 bases, and 9 bases lay in between. The CDR3 nucleotides read TGTGCCAGCAGCTCGGGGGCGTTGAACACTGAAGCTTTCTTT. Encoded protein: CASSSGALNTEAFF.

The J gene is TRBJ2-2, the V gene TRBV4-1, with a weak D call TRBD1 (6 bases). The CDR3 sequence is 16 residues long. Deletions cut 4 bases from V and 6 bases from J, with 18 bases between. Per the germline V gene, CDR1 is MGHRA and CDR2 is YSYEKL. The CDR3 sequence: CASSRNRAGFSGELFF. The CDR3 nucleotides read TGCGCCAGCAGCCGGAACAGGGCTGGGTTTTCCGGGGAGCTGTTTTTT.